A single sample gave rise to the 12 T cell receptor beta chains below, sequenced in a study of T cells after yellow fever vaccination. TCRdb used MiXCR to reprocess the 5' RACE reads, holding one entry per CDR3 protein. The repertoire holds 500,000 to 650,000 distinct CDR3 sequences, with approximately 15% as singletons. This specimen was PBMCs, taken on the day of the yellow fever booster vaccination. These receptors all stem from a man aged 30-40 years who received the YFV17D yellow fever vaccine.

The chain combines TRBV2 with TRBJ1-1, with 7 positions matching TRBD1. V trimming: 5 bases; J trimming: 3 bases; junction bases outside the gene matches: 15. The germline V gene has CDR1 SNHLY and CDR2 FYNNEI. This CDR3 spans 17 amino acids. CDR3 amino acids: CASSPTGEGIVYTEAFF. The CDR3 bases are TGTGCCAGCAGTCCTACAGGGGAGGGGATCGTGTACACTGAAGCTTTCTTT. The full variable domain, in which reference TRBV2 and TRBJ1-1 provide the parts outside the CDR3, is EPEVTQTPSHQVTQMGQEVILRCVPISNHLYFYWYRQILGQKVEFLVSFYNNEISEKSEIFDDQFSVERPDGSNFTLKIRSTKLEDSAMYFCASSPTGEGIVYTEAFFGQGTRLTVV.

The V call is TRBV27, the J call TRBJ1-1, with 12 bases fitting TRBD1. This CDR3 comprises 16 residues. CDR1 is MNHEY and CDR2 is SMNVEV in the germline V gene (reference sequence). Losses at the gene ends were 6 bases for V and 2 bases for J; bases not matched to a gene: 7. CDR3 region: CASRPGTGGPNTEAFF. In nucleotides, the CDR3 is TGTGCCAGCAGACCCGGGACAGGGGGCCCAAACACTGAAGCTTTCTTT.

The chain has TRBV5-1 and TRBJ1-4, with 8 bases aligning to TRBD1. CDR1 and CDR2 (germline): SGHRS, YFSETQ. With V trimmed by 0 bases and J by 7 bases, 20 bases remained unmatched. The CDR3 totals 20 residues. Here the CDR3 reads CASSLASPGAGGELGEKLFF. The CDR3 DNA follows: TGCGCCAGCAGCTTGGCCTCACCCGGGGCAGGGGGCGAGTTGGGTGAAAAACTGTTTTTT.

CDR3 sequence (DNA): TGTGCCAGCAGCTCTCTCTTCTTGGGGGGGGAGACCCAGTACTTC. Protein product: CASSSLFLGGETQYF. The V gene is TRBV7-2, the J gene TRBJ2-5; 7 bases are a match to TRBD2. Germline loops: CDR1 SGHTA, CDR2 FQGNSA. The CDR3 runs 15 residues. J was trimmed by 5 bases and V by 4 bases; bases with no gene match: 10.

This clonotype has just a few counts. The rearrangement joins TRBV5-1 to TRBJ2-7; 16 nucleotides match TRBD2. V was pared by 1 base and J by 7 bases, with 11 bases of the junction left unmatched. This CDR3 contains 18 residues. The germline V gene encodes CDR1 SGHRS and CDR2 YFSETQ. CDR3 protein: CASSLIPGLAGGPREQYF. The CDR3 DNA follows: TGCGCCAGCAGCTTGATTCCGGGACTAGCGGGAGGGCCGCGGGAGCAGTACTTC. The full variable domain, in which reference TRBV5-1 and TRBJ2-7 provide the parts outside the CDR3, is KAGVTQTPRYLIKTRGQQVTLSCSPISGHRSVSWYQQTPGQGLQFLFEYFSETQRNKGNFPGRFSGRQFSNSRSEMNVSTLELGDSALYLCASSLIPGLAGGPREQYFGPGTRLTVT.

This clonotype was counted a few times. This rearrangement joins TRBV7-2 to TRBJ2-1, with TRBD2 matching 7 bases. This CDR3 has 13 residues. J lost 9 bases, V lost 3 bases, and 5 bases had no gene match. The V gene's germline CDR1 is SGHTA and CDR2 FQGNSA. The DNA of the CDR3 is TGTGCCAGCAGCTTTCCGGGGGGTATTGAGCAGTTCTTC. Translating it yields CASSFPGGIEQFF.

V is TRBV12-5 and J is TRBJ2-1; 8 bases align to TRBD1. The length of the CDR3 is 15 residues. V lost 3 bases and J lost 6; bases outside the gene matches: 7. Looked up from germline, CDR1 is LGHNT and CDR2 is FRNRAP. CDR3: CASGLSGGGRNEQFF. The CDR3 DNA is TGTGCTAGTGGTTTATCAGGGGGCGGACGCAATGAGCAGTTCTTC.

The V gene is TRBV5-5, the J gene TRBJ2-2; TRBD2 matches at 15 bases. Germline V gives CDR1 SGHKS, CDR2 YYEKEE (reference sequence). This CDR3 spans 17 amino acids. The junction had 2 bases not matched to a gene; V was cut back by 2 bases and J by 3 bases. The DNA of the CDR3 is TGTGCCAGCAGCTTCGGACTAGCGGGAGGGCACACCGGGGAGCTGTTTTTT. Encoded protein: CASSFGLAGGHTGELFF.

There are a few counts of this clonotype. The chain couples TRBV4-1 to TRBJ2-5, with D perhaps TRBD1 (5 bases). The germline V gene has CDR1 MGHRA and CDR2 YSYEKL. V was cut by 3 bases and J by 3 bases, with 17 bases left in between. CDR3 length equals 16 residues. The CDR3 here is CASSHLRGWTKETQYF. CDR3 nucleotide sequence: TGCGCCAGCAGCCATTTAAGGGGTTGGACGAAAGAGACCCAGTACTTC.

The chain employs TRBV4-3 and TRBJ1-2; D not resolved. Trimming removed 0 bases from V and 7 bases from J, with 15 bases in between. Germline CDR1 is LGHNA and CDR2 is YSLEER. CDR3 length equals 15 residues. This chain's CDR3 is CASSQDRLAISGYTF. CDR3 DNA: TGCGCCAGCAGCCAAGATCGCTTGGCTATAAGTGGCTACACCTTC.

The table lists this clonotype with a few counts. The chain couples TRBV12-3 or TRBV12-4 to TRBJ2-5, with 10 bases lining up with TRBD2. The V and J ends lost 2 bases and 7 bases, in that order; junction bases with no gene match: 7. The CDR3 loop spans 15 amino acids. The CDR3 sequence: CASSLLAGEMGTQYF. The CDR3 nucleotides read TGTGCCAGCAGTTTACTAGCGGGAGAGATGGGGACCCAGTACTTC.

This clonotype was detected only a few times. The chain carries TRBV5-1 and TRBJ2-2, with TRBD2 as a possible D gene (5 bases). The CDR3 has 16 amino acids. Deletions cut 0 bases from V and 1 base from J, with 10 bases between. The germline gives CDR1 SGHRS, CDR2 YFSETQ. CDR3 DNA sequence: TGCGCCAGCAGCTTGGGGCGGAGGATGAACACCGGGGAGCTGTTTTTT. This translates into CASSLGRRMNTGELFF. The variable domain in full, with the rest retrieved from reference TRBV5-1 and TRBJ2-2, is KAGVTQTPRYLIKTRGQQVTLSCSPISGHRSVSWYQQTPGQGLQFLFEYFSETQRNKGNFPGRFSGRQFSNSRSEMNVSTLELGDSALYLCASSLGRRMNTGELFFGEGSRLTVL.